This TCR beta chain stems from a study of regulatory T cells in long-lasting Graves disease. Study-level background: It was over 5 years of antithyroid drugs, with positive TSH receptor antibodies, that meant persistent Graves' disease. Study-wide results and limits: Newly diagnosed Graves' patients had higher TCR diversity than persistent ones. Tissue studied was limited to peripheral blood, excluding thyroid tissue.

The time point is: persistent/refractory GD, antithyroid drugs over 5 years with positive TRAb. PBMC RNA served as the TCR library source. Patients with Graves' disease were diagnosed by American Thyroid Association guidelines. The sample holds many counts of this clonotype. Its antigen remains unidentified. Trimming removed 6 bases from V and 2 bases from J, with 4 bases in between. The germline V gene has CDR1 SGHTA and CDR2 FQGNSA. The CDR3 is made up of 12 amino acids. CDR3-region Arm-PCR and iRepertoire HTBI primers produced the TCR beta libraries. Each CDR3 protein gets one entry after TCRdb re-called the multiplex PCR reads with MiXCR. The sample holds some 450,000 distinct CDR3 sequences, around 24% seen once.

This TCR was recovered from a female donor with Graves disease. The material was peripheral blood mononuclear cells (PBMCs), obtained when the disease was refractory, from a patient treated with antithyroid drugs. V is TRBV7-2 and J is TRBJ2-2; D unclear. This chain's CDR3 is CASRSNTGELFF. The DNA for the CDR3 is TGTGCCAGCAGATCAAACACCGGGGAGCTGTTTTTT.